This entry is about one T cell receptor beta chain. Its antigen is still unknown. In TCRdb, the RT-PCR reads were re-called with MiXCR into one record per CDR3 protein. The sample yields under 550,000 distinct CDR3 sequences, roughly 7.6% seen once. The data were obtained in a study of response to subunit inactivated influenza vaccine. Study results and limitations: T cells newly recruited by each seasonal influenza vaccination are few, the authors suggested.

The CDR3 is 13 residues long. The V and J ends lost 4 bases and 1 base, in that order; junction bases with no gene match: 2. Germline V gene sequence: CDR1 DFQATT, CDR2 SNEGSKA (reference sequence). Sample: PBMCs from blood, taken about 23 months after vaccination. This sequence joins TRBV20-1 and TRBJ1-1; 8 nucleotides match TRBD1. This sequence was found in a man aged 50 to 75 who received an inactivated influenza vaccine. Written as DNA, the CDR3 is TGCAGTGCTACCGGGACAGGGAACACTGAAGCTTTCTTT. Translated: CSATGTGNTEAFF.